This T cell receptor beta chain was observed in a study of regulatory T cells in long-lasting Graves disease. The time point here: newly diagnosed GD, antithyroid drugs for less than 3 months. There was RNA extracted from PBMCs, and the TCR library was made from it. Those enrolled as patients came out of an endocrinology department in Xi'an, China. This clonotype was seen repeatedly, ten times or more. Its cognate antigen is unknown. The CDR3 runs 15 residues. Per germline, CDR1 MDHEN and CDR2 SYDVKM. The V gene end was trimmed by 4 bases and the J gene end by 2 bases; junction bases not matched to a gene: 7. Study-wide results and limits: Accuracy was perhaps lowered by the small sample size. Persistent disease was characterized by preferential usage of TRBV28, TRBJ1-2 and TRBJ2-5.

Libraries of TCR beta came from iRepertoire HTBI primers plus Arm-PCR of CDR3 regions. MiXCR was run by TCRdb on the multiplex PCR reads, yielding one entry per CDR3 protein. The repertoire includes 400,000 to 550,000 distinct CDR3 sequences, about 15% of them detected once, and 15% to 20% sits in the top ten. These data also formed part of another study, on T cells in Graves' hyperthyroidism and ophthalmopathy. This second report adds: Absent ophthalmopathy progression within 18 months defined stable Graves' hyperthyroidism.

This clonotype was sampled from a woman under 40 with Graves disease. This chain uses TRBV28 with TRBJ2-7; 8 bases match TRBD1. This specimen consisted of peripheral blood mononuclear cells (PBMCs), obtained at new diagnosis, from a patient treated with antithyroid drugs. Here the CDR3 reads CASSWTGMSTYEQYF. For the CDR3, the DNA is TGTGCCAGCAGTTGGACAGGGATGTCAACCTACGAGCAGTACTTC.